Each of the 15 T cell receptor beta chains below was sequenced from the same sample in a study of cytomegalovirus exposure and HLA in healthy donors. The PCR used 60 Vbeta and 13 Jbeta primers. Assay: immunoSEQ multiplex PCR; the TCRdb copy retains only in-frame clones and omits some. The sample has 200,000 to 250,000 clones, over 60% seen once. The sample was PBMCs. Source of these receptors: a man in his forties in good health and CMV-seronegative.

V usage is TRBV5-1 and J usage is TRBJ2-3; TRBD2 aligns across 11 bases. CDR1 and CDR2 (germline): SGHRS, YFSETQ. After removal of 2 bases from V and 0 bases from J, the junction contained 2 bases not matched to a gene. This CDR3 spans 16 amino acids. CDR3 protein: CASSLLAGESTDTQYF. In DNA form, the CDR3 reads TGCGCCAGCAGCTTACTAGCGGGGGAAAGCACAGATACGCAGTATTTT.

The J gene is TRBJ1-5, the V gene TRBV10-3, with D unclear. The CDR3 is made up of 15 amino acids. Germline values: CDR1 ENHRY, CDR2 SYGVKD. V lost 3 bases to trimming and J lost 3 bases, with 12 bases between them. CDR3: CAISDEGRSNQPQHF. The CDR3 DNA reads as TGTGCCATCAGTGATGAGGGCAGGTCCAATCAGCCCCAGCATTTT.

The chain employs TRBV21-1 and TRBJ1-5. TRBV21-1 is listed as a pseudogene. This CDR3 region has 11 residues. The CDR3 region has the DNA TGTGCCAGCCCGGGGGTCGGGCCCCAGCATTTT. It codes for CASPGVGPQHF.

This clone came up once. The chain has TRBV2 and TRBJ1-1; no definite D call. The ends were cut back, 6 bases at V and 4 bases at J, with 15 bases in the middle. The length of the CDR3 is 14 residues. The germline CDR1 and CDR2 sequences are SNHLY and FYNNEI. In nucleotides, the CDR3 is TGTGCCAGCAGACTTCCGGGAGAGGGCACTGAAGCTTTCTTT. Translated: CASRLPGEGTEAFF. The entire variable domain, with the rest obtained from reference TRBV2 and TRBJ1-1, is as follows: EPEVTQTPSHQVTQMGQEVILRCVPISNHLYFYWYRQILGQKVEFLVSFYNNEISEKSEIFDDQFSVERPDGSNFTLKIRSTKLEDSAMYFCASRLPGEGTEAFFGQGTRLTVV.

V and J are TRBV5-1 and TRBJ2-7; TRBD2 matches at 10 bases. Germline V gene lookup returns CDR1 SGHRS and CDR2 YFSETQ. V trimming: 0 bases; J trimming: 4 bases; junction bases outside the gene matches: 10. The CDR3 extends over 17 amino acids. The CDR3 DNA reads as TGCGCCAGCAGCTTGGGCCGACCGACTAGCGGGTTATACGAGCAGTACTTC. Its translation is CASSLGRPTSGLYEQYF.

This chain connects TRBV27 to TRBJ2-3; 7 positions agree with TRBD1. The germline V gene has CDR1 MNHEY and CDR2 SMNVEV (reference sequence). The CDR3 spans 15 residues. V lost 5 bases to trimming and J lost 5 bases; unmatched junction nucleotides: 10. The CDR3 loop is CASSSRQGAVDTQYF. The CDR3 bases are TGTGCCAGCAGTAGTAGACAGGGTGCAGTAGATACGCAGTATTTT.

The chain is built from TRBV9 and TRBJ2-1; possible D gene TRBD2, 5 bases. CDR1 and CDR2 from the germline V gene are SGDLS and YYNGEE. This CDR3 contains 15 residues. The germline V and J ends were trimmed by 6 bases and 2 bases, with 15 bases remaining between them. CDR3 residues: CASTTREGTYNEQFF. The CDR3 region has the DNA TGTGCCAGCACCACGAGGGAAGGAACCTACAATGAGCAGTTCTTC.

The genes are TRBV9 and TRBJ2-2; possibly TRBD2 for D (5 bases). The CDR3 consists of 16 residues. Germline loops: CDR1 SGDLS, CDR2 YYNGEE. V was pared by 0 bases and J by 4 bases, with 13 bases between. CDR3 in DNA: TGTGCCAGCAGCGTAGGGAGCGGCTCGGGCACCGGGGAGCTGTTTTTT. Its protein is CASSVGSGSGTGELFF.

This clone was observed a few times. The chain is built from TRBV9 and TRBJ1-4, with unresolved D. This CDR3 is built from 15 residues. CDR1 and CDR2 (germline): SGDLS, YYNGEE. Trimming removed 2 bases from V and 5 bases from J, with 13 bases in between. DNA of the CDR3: TGTGCCAGCAGCGTCGAACCCCAGGCCAATGAAAAACTGTTTTTT. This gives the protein CASSVEPQANEKLFF.

The CDR3 coding sequence is TGTGCCAGCAGTGACTCTGGGAGAAACACTGAAGCTTTCTTT. Protein: CASSDSGRNTEAFF. The rearrangement joins TRBV6-4 to TRBJ1-1, with D unclear. Germline-derived CDR1 and CDR2 are MRHNA and SNTAGT. The CDR3 covers 14 residues. V was pared by 0 bases and J by 2 bases, with 7 bases between.

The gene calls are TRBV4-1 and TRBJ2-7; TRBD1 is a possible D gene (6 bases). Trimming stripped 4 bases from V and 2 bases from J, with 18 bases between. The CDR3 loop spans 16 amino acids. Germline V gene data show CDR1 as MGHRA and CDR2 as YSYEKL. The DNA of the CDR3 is TGCGCCAGCAGCCCAAATCTTGCCAGGGGAACCTACGAGCAGTACTTC. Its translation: CASSPNLARGTYEQYF.

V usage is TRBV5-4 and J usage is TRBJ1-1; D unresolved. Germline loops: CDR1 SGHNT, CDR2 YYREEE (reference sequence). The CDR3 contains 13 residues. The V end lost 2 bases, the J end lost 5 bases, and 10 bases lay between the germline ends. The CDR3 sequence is CASSFTTGTEAFF. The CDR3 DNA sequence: TGTGCCAGCAGCTTTACGACCGGGACTGAAGCTTTCTTT.

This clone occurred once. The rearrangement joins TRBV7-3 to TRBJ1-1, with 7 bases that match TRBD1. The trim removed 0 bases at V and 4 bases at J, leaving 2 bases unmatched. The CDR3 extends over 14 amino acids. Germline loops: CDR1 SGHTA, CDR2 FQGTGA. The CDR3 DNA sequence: TGTGCCAGCAGCTTAACAGGGGGCCGCACTGAAGCTTTCTTT. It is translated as CASSLTGGRTEAFF.

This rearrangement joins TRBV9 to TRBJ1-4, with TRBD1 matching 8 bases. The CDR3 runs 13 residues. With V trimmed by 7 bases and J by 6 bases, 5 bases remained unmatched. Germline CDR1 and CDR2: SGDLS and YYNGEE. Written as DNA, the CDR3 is TGTGCCAGCGCCGGGACAGGAGATGAAAAACTGTTTTTT. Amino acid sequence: CASAGTGDEKLFF.

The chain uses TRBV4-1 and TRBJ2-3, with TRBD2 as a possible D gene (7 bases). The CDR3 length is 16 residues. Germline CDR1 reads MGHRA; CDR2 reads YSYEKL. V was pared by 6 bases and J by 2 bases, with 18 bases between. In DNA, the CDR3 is TGCGCCAGCAGACCTATCGCGGGGGCGTCCACAGATACGCAGTATTTT. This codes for CASRPIAGASTDTQYF.